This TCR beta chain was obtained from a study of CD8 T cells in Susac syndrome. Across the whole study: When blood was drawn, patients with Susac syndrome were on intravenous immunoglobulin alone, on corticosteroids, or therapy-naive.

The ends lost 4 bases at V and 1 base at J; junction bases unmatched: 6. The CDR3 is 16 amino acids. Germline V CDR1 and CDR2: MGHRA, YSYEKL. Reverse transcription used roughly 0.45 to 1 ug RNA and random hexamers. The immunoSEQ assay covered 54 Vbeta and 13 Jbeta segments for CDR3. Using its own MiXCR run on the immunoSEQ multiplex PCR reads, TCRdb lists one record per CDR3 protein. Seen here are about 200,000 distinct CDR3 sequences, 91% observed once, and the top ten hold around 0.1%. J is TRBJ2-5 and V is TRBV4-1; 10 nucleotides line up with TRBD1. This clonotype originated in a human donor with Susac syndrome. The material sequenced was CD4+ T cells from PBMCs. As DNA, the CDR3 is TGCGCCAGCAGCCGCGGACAGGGGGGCGTCCAAGAGACCCAGTACTTC. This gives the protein CASSRGQGGVQETQYF.